These T cell receptor beta chains were read from a single sample in a study of blood T cells in healthy people across ages. One entry per CDR3 protein results from TCRdb running MiXCR on the 5' RACE reads. This sample has hundreds of thousands of distinct CDR3 sequences; 20% to 25% occur once, and the top ten carry around 9.2%. These data were also reused for a study on T cells of mothers and their children.

What was sequenced was blood. The receptors derive from a boy aged 5 to 17 in good health. Each CDR3 is given with its conserved first and last residue. Each record gives: V gene, clone size, D gene, J gene, CDR3 protein, CDR3 DNA. The D gene is left open where the match is weak. Size tells how often a clone was seen (once, few, many) or the class of an expanded clone, and some rows leave it out.

TRBV2	few	-	TRBJ1-4	CASTRRLNEKLFF	TGTGCCAGCACCCGCAGGCTTAATGAAAAACTGTTTTTT
TRBV7-8	-	TRBD1	TRBJ1-2	CAADRGDLGYTF	TGTGCAGCCGACAGGGGCGACCTTGGCTACACCTTC
TRBV6-8	few	TRBD2	TRBJ2-1	CASSPVLAGGFSYNEQFF	TGTGCCAGCAGTCCCGTTCTAGCGGGGGGCTTCTCCTACAATGAGCAGTTCTTC
TRBV10-3	few	-	TRBJ1-2	CAISSGTHAGYTF	TGTGCCATCAGTTCCGGGACGCACGCCGGCTACACCTTC
TRBV5-5	few	-	TRBJ2-1	CASNLGAGLYHEQFF	TGTGCCAGCAACCTCGGTGCGGGGTTGTACCATGAGCAGTTCTTC
TRBV20-1	-	-	TRBJ2-5	CSARDRGKETQYF	TGCAGTGCTAGAGATCGGGGGAAAGAGACCCAGTACTTC
TRBV12-3/TRBV12-4	-	-	TRBJ2-5	CASRLSETQYF	TGTGCCAGCAGACTCTCGGAGACCCAGTACTTC
TRBV3-1	few	-	TRBJ1-3	CASSQEGAGGNTIYF	TGTGCCAGCAGCCAAGAGGGGGCTGGTGGAAACACCATATATTTT
TRBV12-3/TRBV12-4	-	-	TRBJ2-7	CASSAGLTIYEQYF	TGTGCCAGCAGTGCTGGACTAACTATCTACGAGCAGTACTTC
TRBV7-2	few	-	TRBJ1-5	CASSLPGFNQPQHF	TGTGCCAGCAGCTTACCGGGTTTCAATCAGCCCCAGCATTTT
TRBV6-6	once	-	TRBJ1-1	CASSYIRGNMNTEAFF	TGTGCCAGCAGTTACATCCGCGGCAACATGAACACTGAAGCTTTCTTT
TRBV10-3	-	TRBD2	TRBJ2-3	CAISTSGESTDTQYF	TGTGCCATCAGTACTAGCGGGGAGAGCACAGATACGCAGTATTTT
TRBV10-3	few	TRBD1	TRBJ1-2	CAIRGTDYGYTF	TGTGCCATCAGAGGGACAGACTATGGCTACACCTTC
TRBV29-1	-	-	TRBJ2-5	CSVERWTEETQYF	TGCAGCGTTGAAAGGTGGACAGAAGAGACCCAGTACTTC
TRBV20-1	few	-	TRBJ1-4	CSAATNEKLFF	TGCAGTGCAGCGACTAATGAAAAACTGTTTTTT
TRBV20-1	-	-	TRBJ1-4	CSARTASNEKLFF	TGCAGTGCTCGGACAGCTTCTAATGAAAAACTGTTTTTT
TRBV24-1	-	-	TRBJ2-1	CATSDAPGAGNEQFF	TGTGCCACCAGTGACGCTCCCGGGGCGGGGAATGAGCAGTTCTTC
TRBV12-5	few	-	TRBJ2-3	CASALRSGTDTQYF	TGTGCTAGTGCCCTTCGGTCCGGCACAGATACGCAGTATTTT
TRBV18	-	TRBD1	TRBJ2-5	CASSHLAGTAQETQYF	TGTGCCAGCTCACATTTGGCCGGGACAGCCCAAGAGACCCAGTACTTC
TRBV20-1	-	TRBD2	TRBJ2-7	CSARPSGTYEQYF	TGCAGTGCTAGACCTAGCGGCACCTACGAGCAGTACTTC
TRBV7-2	few	-	TRBJ2-7	CASSQRIRGYEQYF	TGTGCCAGCAGCCAGAGGATTCGCGGGTACGAGCAGTACTTC
TRBV12-3/TRBV12-4	-	-	TRBJ2-4	CASSLGGLGIQYF	TGTGCCAGCAGTTTAGGGGGATTAGGCATTCAGTACTTC
TRBV2	few	-	TRBJ2-3	CASSPLAYTPDTQYF	TGTGCCAGCAGTCCCCTCGCTTATACTCCTGATACGCAGTATTTT
TRBV12-5	-	TRBD1	TRBJ1-1	CASGLPLKTGLDTEAFF	TGTGCTAGTGGTTTGCCCCTCAAGACAGGGCTTGACACTGAAGCTTTCTTT
TRBV20-1	few	TRBD2	TRBJ2-1	CSATGLAGENEQFF	TGCAGTGCTACAGGACTAGCGGGAGAAAATGAGCAGTTCTTC
TRBV12-3/TRBV12-4	few	TRBD2	TRBJ2-1	CASSLSSGTFNEQFF	TGTGCCAGCAGTTTAAGTAGCGGGACGTTCAATGAGCAGTTCTTC